A selection of T cell receptor beta chains follows, all from one sample in a study of T-cell memory formation after mild COVID-19. TCRdb redid the calling of the 5' RACE reads with MiXCR, one entry per CDR3 protein. In the table there are about 350,000 distinct CDR3 sequences, 20% to 25% of which are singletons. The sample comprised PBMCs or a T cell subset sorted from them (not recorded which). All receptors derive from a man aged 18 to 30 who had mild COVID-19 (a few samples of this study predate the infection). Cell type and time point are not known. Both conserved end residues are trimmed from each CDR3. A D gene is named only where the DNA matches it firmly.

J gene: TRBJ1-1; V gene: TRBV6-6; D gene: NA; CDR3 protein: ASSSTGRGLNTEAF
J gene: TRBJ2-1; V gene: TRBV11-2; D gene: TRBD2; CDR3 protein: ASSSLQRGAYNEQF
J gene: TRBJ1-5; V gene: TRBV6-5; D gene: TRBD1; CDR3 protein: ASREQGAGQPQH
J gene: TRBJ2-5; V gene: TRBV5-1; D gene: NA; CDR3 protein: ASSPGGMSGAGETQY
J gene: TRBJ1-5; V gene: TRBV9; D gene: NA; CDR3 protein: ASSPGSQH
J gene: TRBJ2-2; V gene: TRBV11-2; D gene: TRBD1; CDR3 protein: ASSPGTVYTGELF
J gene: TRBJ2-2; V gene: TRBV4-1; D gene: NA; CDR3 protein: ASRRTWTGELF
J gene: TRBJ2-3; V gene: TRBV2; D gene: TRBD2; CDR3 protein: ATRAGGPKADTQY
J gene: TRBJ2-1; V gene: TRBV7-3; D gene: NA; CDR3 protein: ASSTDGSGEQF
J gene: TRBJ2-2; V gene: TRBV28; D gene: NA; CDR3 protein: ASSFGVGRGNTGELF
J gene: TRBJ2-6; V gene: TRBV7-9; D gene: TRBD2; CDR3 protein: ASILTPGGLSGANVLT
J gene: TRBJ2-6; V gene: TRBV7-8; D gene: NA; CDR3 protein: ASSFIAGSPGANVLT
J gene: TRBJ2-1; V gene: TRBV14; D gene: TRBD2; CDR3 protein: ASSHSSGGVWDEQF
J gene: TRBJ2-3; V gene: TRBV5-1; D gene: TRBD1; CDR3 protein: ASSSGTEKDTQY
J gene: TRBJ1-5; V gene: TRBV20-1; D gene: NA; CDR3 protein: SARVGAGQPQH
J gene: TRBJ2-3; V gene: TRBV9; D gene: TRBD2; CDR3 protein: ASSGSSGGSPDTQY
J gene: TRBJ2-1; V gene: TRBV30; D gene: NA; CDR3 protein: AWSSDPLGKTEQF
J gene: TRBJ2-5; V gene: TRBV9; D gene: TRBD2; CDR3 protein: ASSVTSGGVQETQY
J gene: TRBJ2-5; V gene: TRBV5-1; D gene: NA; CDR3 protein: ASSPRDRLYQETQY
J gene: TRBJ2-5; V gene: TRBV5-1; D gene: NA; CDR3 protein: ASSSLTRGETQY
J gene: TRBJ1-5; V gene: TRBV6-1; D gene: NA; CDR3 protein: ASSEQGRENQPQH
J gene: TRBJ1-4; V gene: TRBV7-2; D gene: NA; CDR3 protein: ASSLAPGAEKLF
J gene: TRBJ2-1; V gene: TRBV10-1; D gene: NA; CDR3 protein: ASSETGSTYNEQF
J gene: TRBJ2-1; V gene: TRBV12-3/TRBV12-4; D gene: NA; CDR3 protein: ASSPSGYEQF
J gene: TRBJ1-6; V gene: TRBV15; D gene: NA; CDR3 protein: ATSRDRGGGSPLH
J gene: TRBJ2-5; V gene: TRBV6-2/TRBV6-3; D gene: TRBD1; CDR3 protein: ASSRPGTGGTKTQY
J gene: TRBJ1-4; V gene: TRBV4-1; D gene: NA; CDR3 protein: ASSQSPGTNEKLF
J gene: TRBJ1-5; V gene: TRBV4-3; D gene: NA; CDR3 protein: ASSQGRDQPQH
J gene: TRBJ1-1; V gene: TRBV6-1; D gene: NA; CDR3 protein: ASTRGSEAF
J gene: TRBJ1-1; V gene: TRBV27; D gene: TRBD1; CDR3 protein: ASQGGTEAF
J gene: TRBJ2-5; V gene: TRBV12-3/TRBV12-4; D gene: TRBD2; CDR3 protein: ASSFFTSGGRIY
J gene: TRBJ1-1; V gene: TRBV25-1; D gene: NA; CDR3 protein: ASSESRGGRDTEAF
J gene: TRBJ2-4; V gene: TRBV20-1; D gene: TRBD1; CDR3 protein: SAGIDRGWDKNIQY
J gene: TRBJ2-2; V gene: TRBV7-2; D gene: TRBD1; CDR3 protein: ASSLGQGATNLYTGELF
J gene: TRBJ2-1; V gene: TRBV6-5; D gene: NA; CDR3 protein: ASRGATYNEQF
J gene: TRBJ2-1; V gene: TRBV5-5; D gene: NA; CDR3 protein: ASSLAGGTYNEQF
J gene: TRBJ1-5; V gene: TRBV24-1; D gene: NA; CDR3 protein: ATTSNQPQH
J gene: TRBJ1-1; V gene: TRBV29-1; D gene: NA; CDR3 protein: SVVRGAETEAF
J gene: TRBJ2-7; V gene: TRBV4-3; D gene: NA; CDR3 protein: ASSQDRAGYEQY
J gene: TRBJ2-5; V gene: TRBV9; D gene: NA; CDR3 protein: ASSAPPRGGIEETQY
J gene: TRBJ2-2; V gene: TRBV7-2; D gene: TRBD1; CDR3 protein: ASSLRDRAIHGELF
J gene: TRBJ1-2; V gene: TRBV7-2; D gene: NA; CDR3 protein: ASSWMTASYT
J gene: TRBJ2-2; V gene: TRBV4-2; D gene: TRBD1; CDR3 protein: ASSQTTGAGELF
J gene: TRBJ2-7; V gene: TRBV9; D gene: NA; CDR3 protein: ASSPNWRNSYEQY
J gene: TRBJ2-5; V gene: TRBV7-9; D gene: NA; CDR3 protein: ATSGRTETQY
J gene: TRBJ2-3; V gene: TRBV29-1; D gene: NA; CDR3 protein: SVEDTQY
J gene: TRBJ1-1; V gene: TRBV12-3/TRBV12-4; D gene: NA; CDR3 protein: ASTPAF
J gene: TRBJ2-5; V gene: TRBV5-6; D gene: TRBD1; CDR3 protein: ASSSTGTEETQY
J gene: TRBJ2-2; V gene: TRBV7-7; D gene: NA; CDR3 protein: ASSLGWRTGELF